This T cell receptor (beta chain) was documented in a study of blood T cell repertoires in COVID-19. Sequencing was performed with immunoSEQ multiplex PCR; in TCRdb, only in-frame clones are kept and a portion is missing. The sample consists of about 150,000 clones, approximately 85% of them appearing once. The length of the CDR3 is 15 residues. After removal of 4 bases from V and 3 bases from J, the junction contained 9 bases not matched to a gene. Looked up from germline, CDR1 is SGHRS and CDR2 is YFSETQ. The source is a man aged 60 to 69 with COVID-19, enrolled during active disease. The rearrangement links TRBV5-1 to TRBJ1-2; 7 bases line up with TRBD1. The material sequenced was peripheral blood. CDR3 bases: TGCGCCAGCAGCCCAGGGGGTACAGCGGACTATGGCTACACCTTC. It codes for CASSPGGTADYGYTF.